This T cell receptor beta chain was captured in a study of blood T cell repertoires in COVID-19. Study at large: From the United States, Italy and Spain came samples of acute and convalescent COVID-19. Sample material is recorded as cDNA or gDNA derived from T cells, B-cell-depleted T cells, or PBMCs.

Original analysis: Amplification from reference gene primers served as the basis for estimated nucleated cell counts. Generated by immunoSEQ multiplex PCR, the TCRdb table keeps only in-frame clones and is missing some. V and J calls and clone size follow that table, whereas D and trimming were derived from the DNA. The sample carries fewer than 140,000 clones, 65% to 75% recorded once. V was clipped by 9 bases and J by 10 bases, with 21 bases between them. Germline CDR1 MNHEY, CDR2 SVGAGI. CDR3 length equals 14 residues. The sequence was obtained from a human donor with acute or convalescent COVID-19. The donor label of this sample is uncertain. This chain joins TRBV6-5 and TRBJ1-4; TRBD1 is a possible D gene (5 bases). Material: peripheral blood. The CDR3 nucleotides read TGTGCCAGTCGTCTCCTAGGGGCCCAAGGAAAACTGTTTTTT. Its translation is CASRLLGAQGKLFF.